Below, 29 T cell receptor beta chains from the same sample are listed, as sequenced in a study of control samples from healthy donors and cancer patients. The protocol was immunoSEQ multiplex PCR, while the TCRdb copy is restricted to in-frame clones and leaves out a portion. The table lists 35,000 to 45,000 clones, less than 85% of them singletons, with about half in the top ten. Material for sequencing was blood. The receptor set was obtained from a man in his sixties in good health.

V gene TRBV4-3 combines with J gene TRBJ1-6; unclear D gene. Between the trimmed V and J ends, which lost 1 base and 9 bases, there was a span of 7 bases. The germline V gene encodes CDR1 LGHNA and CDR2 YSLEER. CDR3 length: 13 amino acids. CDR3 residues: CASSQVRFSPLHF. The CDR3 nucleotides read TGCGCCAGCAGCCAAGTAAGGTTTTCACCCCTCCACTTT.

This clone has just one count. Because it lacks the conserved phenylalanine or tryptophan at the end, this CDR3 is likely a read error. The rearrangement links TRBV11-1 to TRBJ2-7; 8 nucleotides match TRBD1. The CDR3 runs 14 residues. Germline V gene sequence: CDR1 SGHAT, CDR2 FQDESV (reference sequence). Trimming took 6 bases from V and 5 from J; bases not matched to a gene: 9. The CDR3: CASRYGQGLDEQYL. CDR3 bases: TGTGCCAGCAGGTACGGACAGGGTCTCGACGAGCAGTACTTG.

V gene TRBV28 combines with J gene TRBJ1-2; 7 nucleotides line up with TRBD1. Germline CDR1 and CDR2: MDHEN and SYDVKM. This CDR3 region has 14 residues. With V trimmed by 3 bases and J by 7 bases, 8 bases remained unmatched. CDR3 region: CASSLSQGIFGYTF. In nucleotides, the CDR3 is TGTGCCAGCAGTTTGTCACAGGGGATTTTTGGCTACACCTTC.

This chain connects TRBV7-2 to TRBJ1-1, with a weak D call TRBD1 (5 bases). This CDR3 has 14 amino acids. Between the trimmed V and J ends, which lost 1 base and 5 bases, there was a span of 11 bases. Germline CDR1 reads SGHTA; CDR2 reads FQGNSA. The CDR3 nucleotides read TGTGCCAGCAGCTTAGTAGGTGGGGGTACTGAAGCTTTCTTT. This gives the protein CASSLVGGGTEAFF.

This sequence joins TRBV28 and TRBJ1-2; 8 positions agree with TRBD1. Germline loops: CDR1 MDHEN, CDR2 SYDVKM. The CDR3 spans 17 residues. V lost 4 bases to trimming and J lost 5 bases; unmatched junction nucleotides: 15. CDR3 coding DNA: TGTGCCAGCAGTTCTGGGGGCCCACAGGGGGAGGAGTATGGCTACACCTTC. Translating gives CASSSGGPQGEEYGYTF.

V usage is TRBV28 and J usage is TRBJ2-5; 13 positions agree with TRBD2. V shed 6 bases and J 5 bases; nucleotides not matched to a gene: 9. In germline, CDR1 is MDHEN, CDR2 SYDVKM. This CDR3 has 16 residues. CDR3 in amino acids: CASRSWTSGSQETQYF. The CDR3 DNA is TGTGCCAGCAGAAGCTGGACTAGCGGGAGTCAGGAGACCCAGTACTTC.

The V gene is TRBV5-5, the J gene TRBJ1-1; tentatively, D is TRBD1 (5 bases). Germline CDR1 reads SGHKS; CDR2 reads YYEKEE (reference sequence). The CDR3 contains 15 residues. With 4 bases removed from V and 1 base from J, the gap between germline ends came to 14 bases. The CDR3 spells CASSGGPTSNTEAFF. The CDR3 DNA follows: TGTGCCAGCAGCGGGGGACCGACCTCGAACACTGAAGCTTTCTTT.

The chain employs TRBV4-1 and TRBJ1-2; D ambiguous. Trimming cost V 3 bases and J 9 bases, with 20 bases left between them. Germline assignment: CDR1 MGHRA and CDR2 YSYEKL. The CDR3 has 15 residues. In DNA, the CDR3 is TGCGCCAGCAGCCAGTCCCCTTTGAAAGGTGGAAGCTACACCTTC. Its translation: CASSQSPLKGGSYTF.

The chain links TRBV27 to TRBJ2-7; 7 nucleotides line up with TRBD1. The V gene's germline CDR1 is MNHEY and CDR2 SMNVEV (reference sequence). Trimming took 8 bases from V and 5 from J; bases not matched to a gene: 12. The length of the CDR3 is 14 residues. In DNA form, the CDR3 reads TGTGCCAGCCAGAGGGGGCAAGGGTTCAACGAGCAGTACTTC. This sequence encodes CASQRGQGFNEQYF.

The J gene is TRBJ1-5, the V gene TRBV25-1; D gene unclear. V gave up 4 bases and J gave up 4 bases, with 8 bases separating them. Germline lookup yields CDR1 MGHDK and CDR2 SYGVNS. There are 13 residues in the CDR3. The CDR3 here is CASSGNANQPQHF. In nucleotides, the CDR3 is TGTGCCAGCAGTGGTAACGCTAATCAGCCCCAGCATTTT.

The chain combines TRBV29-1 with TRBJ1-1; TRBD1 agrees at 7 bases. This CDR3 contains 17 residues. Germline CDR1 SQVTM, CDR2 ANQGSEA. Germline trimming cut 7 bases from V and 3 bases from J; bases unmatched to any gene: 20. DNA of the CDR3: TGCAGCGAGGCCGCTGGGACAGAGGTACGGCTATACACTGAAGCTTTCTTT. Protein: CSEAAGTEVRLYTEAFF.

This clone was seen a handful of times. The CDR3 reads CASEAGSNTGELFF. The DNA of the CDR3 is TGCGCCAGCGAAGCGGGGTCCAACACCGGGGAGCTGTTTTTT. V usage is TRBV5-1 and J usage is TRBJ2-2; 7 nucleotides agree with TRBD2. V shed 7 bases, J shed 2 bases, and the junction held 5 bases outside the gene matches. The CDR3 covers 14 residues. CDR1 is SGHRS, CDR2 YFSETQ, per germline.

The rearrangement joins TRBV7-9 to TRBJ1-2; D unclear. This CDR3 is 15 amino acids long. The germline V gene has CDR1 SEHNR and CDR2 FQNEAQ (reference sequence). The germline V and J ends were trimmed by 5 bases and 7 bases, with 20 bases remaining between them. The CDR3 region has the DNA TGTGCCAGCAGCCCACGGAATTACGGACGCCGTGGCTACACCTTC. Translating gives CASSPRNYGRRGYTF.

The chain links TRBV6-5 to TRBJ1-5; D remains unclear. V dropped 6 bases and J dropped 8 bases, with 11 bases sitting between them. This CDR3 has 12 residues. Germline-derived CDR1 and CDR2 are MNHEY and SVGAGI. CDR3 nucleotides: TGTGCCAGCAGCTCCCTTGGGGAGCCCCAGCATTTT. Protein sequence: CASSSLGEPQHF.

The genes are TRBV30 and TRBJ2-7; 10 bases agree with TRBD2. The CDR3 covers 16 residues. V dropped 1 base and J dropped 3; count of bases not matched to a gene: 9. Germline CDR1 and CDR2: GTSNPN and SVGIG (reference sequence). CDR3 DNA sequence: TGTGCCTGGAGTGGAGGCGGGCTAGCGGGAGTCTACGAGCAGTACTTC. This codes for CAWSGGGLAGVYEQYF.

The chain's CDR3 is CASSQTTRQGKGGNYGYTF. CDR3 sequence (DNA): TGCGCCAGCAGCCAGACCACACGACAGGGAAAGGGGGGTAACTATGGCTACACCTTC. The genes are TRBV4-1 and TRBJ1-2; 7 nucleotides agree with TRBD1. The CDR3 is made up of 19 amino acids. CDR1 is MGHRA and CDR2 is YSYEKL in the germline V gene. With 3 bases clipped from V and 1 base from J, the junction kept 17 bases outside the gene matches.

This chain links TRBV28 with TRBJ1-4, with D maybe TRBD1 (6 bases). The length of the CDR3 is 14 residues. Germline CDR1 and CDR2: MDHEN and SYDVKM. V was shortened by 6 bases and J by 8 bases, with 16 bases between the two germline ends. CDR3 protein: CASSRTVEGEKLFF. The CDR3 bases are TGTGCCAGCAGCAGGACAGTGGAAGGCGAAAAACTGTTTTTT.

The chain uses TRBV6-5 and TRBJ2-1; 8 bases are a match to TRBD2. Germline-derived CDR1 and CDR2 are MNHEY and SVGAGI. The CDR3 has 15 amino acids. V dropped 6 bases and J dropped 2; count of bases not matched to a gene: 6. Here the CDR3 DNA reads TGTGCCAGCAGCACCATAGCGGGAACCTACAATGAGCAGTTCTTC. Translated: CASSTIAGTYNEQFF.

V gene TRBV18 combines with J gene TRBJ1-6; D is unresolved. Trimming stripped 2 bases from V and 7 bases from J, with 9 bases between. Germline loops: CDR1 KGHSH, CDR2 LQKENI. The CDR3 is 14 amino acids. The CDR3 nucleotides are TGTGCCAGCTCACCAGTTCACGAAAATTCACCCCTCCACTTT. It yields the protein CASSPVHENSPLHF.

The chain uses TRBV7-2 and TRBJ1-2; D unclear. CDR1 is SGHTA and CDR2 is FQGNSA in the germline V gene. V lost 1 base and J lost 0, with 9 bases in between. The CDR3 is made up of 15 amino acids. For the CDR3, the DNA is TGTGCCAGCAGCTTAGGGACCCAGACTAACTATGGCTACACCTTC. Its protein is CASSLGTQTNYGYTF.

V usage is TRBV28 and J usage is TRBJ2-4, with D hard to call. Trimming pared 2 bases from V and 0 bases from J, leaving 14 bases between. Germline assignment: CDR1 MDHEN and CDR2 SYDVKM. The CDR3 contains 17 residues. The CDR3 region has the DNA TGTGCCAGCAGTTTACGACGACGAGGAATAGCCAAAAACATTCAGTACTTC. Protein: CASSLRRRGIAKNIQYF. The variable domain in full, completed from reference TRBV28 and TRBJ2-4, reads DVKVTQSSRYLVKRTGEKVFLECVQDMDHENMFWYRQDPGLGLRLIYFSYDVKMKEKGDIPEGYSVSREKKERFSLILESASTNQTSMYLCASSLRRRGIAKNIQYFGAGTRLSVL.

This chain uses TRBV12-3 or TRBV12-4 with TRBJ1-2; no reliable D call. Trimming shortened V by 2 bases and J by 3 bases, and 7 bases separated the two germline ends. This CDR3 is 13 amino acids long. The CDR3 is CASSLNRYYGYTF. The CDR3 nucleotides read TGTGCCAGCAGTTTAAACAGATACTATGGCTACACCTTC.

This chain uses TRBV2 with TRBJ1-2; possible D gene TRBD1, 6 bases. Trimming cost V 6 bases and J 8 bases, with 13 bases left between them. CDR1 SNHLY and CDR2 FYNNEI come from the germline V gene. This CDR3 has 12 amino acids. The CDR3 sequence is CASRQGMQGYTF. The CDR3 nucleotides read TGTGCCAGCAGACAGGGAATGCAGGGCTACACCTTC.

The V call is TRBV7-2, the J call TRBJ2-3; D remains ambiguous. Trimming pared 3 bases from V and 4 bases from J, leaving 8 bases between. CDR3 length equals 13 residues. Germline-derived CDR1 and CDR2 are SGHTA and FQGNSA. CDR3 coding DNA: TGTGCCAGCAGCTTGGCCGCCCCAGATACGCAGTATTTT. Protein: CASSLAAPDTQYF.

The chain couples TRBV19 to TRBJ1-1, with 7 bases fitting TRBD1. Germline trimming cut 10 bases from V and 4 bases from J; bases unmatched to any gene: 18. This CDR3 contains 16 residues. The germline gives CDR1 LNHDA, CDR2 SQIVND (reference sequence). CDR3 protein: CATRDSFSYGGTEAFF. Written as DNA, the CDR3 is TGTGCCACCCGGGACAGCTTCTCTTACGGAGGCACTGAAGCTTTCTTT.

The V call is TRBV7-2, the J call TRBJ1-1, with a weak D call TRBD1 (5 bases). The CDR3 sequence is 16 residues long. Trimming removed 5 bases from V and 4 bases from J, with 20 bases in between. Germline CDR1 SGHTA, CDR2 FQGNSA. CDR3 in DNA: TGTGCCAGCAGCCCAGGAGTCAGGGTGGTTAGCACTGAAGCTTTCTTT. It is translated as CASSPGVRVVSTEAFF. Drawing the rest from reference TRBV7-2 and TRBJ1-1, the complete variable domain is GAGVSQSPSNKVTEKGKDVELRCDPISGHTALYWYRQSLGQGLEFLIYFQGNSAPDKSGLPSDRFSAERTGGSVSTLTIQRTQQEDSAVYLCASSPGVRVVSTEAFFGQGTRLTVV.

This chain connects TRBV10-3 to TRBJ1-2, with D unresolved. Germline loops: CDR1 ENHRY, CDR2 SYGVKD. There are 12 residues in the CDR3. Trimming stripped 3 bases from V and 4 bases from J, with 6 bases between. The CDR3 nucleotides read TGTGCCATCAGTGAACGGGGCTATGGCTACACCTTC. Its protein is CAISERGYGYTF.

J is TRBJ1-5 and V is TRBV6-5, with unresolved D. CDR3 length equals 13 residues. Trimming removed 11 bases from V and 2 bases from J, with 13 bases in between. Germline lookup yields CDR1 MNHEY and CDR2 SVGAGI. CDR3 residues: CAAGPGGNQPQHF. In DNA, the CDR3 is TGTGCCGCCGGCCCCGGGGGCAATCAGCCCCAGCATTTT.

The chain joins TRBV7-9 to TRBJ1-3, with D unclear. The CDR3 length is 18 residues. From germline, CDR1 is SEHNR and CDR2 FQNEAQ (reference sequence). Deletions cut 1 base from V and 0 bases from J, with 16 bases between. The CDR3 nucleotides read TGTGCCAGCAGCTTAGGAGGCACTGGATCTAGCTCTGGAAACACCATATATTTT. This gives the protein CASSLGGTGSSSGNTIYF.